Presented here are 17 T cell receptor beta chains from one specimen sequenced in a study of long-term antiretroviral therapy in people with HIV. Version v3.0 of the immunoSEQ assay was performed at survey level. The repertoire was sequenced with immunoSEQ multiplex PCR; TCRdb's copy has only in-frame clones and lacks some. The sample yields tens of thousands of clones, over 75% seen once. The sequencing here drew on unsorted PBMCs, taken 2 years after starting antiretroviral therapy. Receptors originate from a man aged 50-60 years with HIV.

The V and J genes are TRBV11-2 and TRBJ1-5; 7 bases line up with TRBD1. Germline trimming cut 0 bases from V and 6 bases from J; bases unmatched to any gene: 5. Germline V gene data show CDR1 as SGHAT and CDR2 as FQNNGV. This CDR3 spans 15 amino acids. The CDR3: CASSLELTGSQPQHF. CDR3 nucleotides: TGTGCCAGCAGCTTAGAATTGACAGGGAGTCAGCCCCAGCATTTT.

The chain combines TRBV6-5 with TRBJ2-2; no clear D gene. Germline CDR1 and CDR2: MNHEY and SVGAGI. This CDR3 spans 12 amino acids. V gave up 9 bases and J gave up 3 bases, with 8 bases separating them. The CDR3 nucleotides are TGTGCCAGTCTCTCTGACACCGGGGAGCTGTTTTTT. Amino acids: CASLSDTGELFF.

V gene TRBV28 combines with J gene TRBJ1-1; tentatively, D is TRBD1 (5 bases). The length of the CDR3 is 14 residues. Trimming pared 3 bases from V and 8 bases from J, leaving 16 bases between. Germline V gene sequence: CDR1 MDHEN, CDR2 SYDVKM. CDR3: CASSLGTGTWEAFF. The CDR3 DNA reads TGTGCCAGCAGTTTGGGCACGGGGACGTGGGAAGCTTTCTTT.

The V call is TRBV28, the J call TRBJ1-5, with D perhaps matching TRBD1 (5 bases). CDR3 length: 14 amino acids. The V end was cut by 5 bases, the J end by 6 bases, with 14 bases between. Germline CDR1 and CDR2: MDHEN and SYDVKM. DNA for the CDR3: TGTGCCAGCAGTCTGGGACTCGGCGGTCAGCCCCAGCATTTT. Amino acids: CASSLGLGGQPQHF.

A single count supports this clone. This sequence joins TRBV11-3 and TRBJ2-7; maybe TRBD2 (5 bases). The CDR3 runs 15 residues. V was cut by 3 bases and J by 0 bases, with 12 bases left in between. CDR1 is SGHNT and CDR2 is YENEEA in the germline V gene. CDR3 residues: CASSFDGVNSYEQYF. CDR3 coding DNA: TGTGCCAGCAGCTTCGACGGGGTGAACTCCTACGAGCAGTACTTC.

This clone was recorded a few times. The chain has TRBV25-1 and TRBJ2-7; D might be TRBD1 or TRBD2, each matching 5 bases. Germline values: CDR1 MGHDK, CDR2 SYGVNS. There are 13 residues in the CDR3. V lost 2 bases and J 5 bases, leaving 10 bases between the germline ends. The CDR3 DNA is TGTGCCAGCAGTGAACCGGGGCTCGACGAGCAGTACTTC. It specifies CASSEPGLDEQYF.

This chain connects TRBV6-5 to TRBJ2-7; D is perhaps TRBD1 or TRBD2 (5 bases each). The germline CDR1 and CDR2 sequences are MNHEY and SVGAGI. V was cut by 2 bases and J by 2 bases, with 10 bases left in between. The CDR3 has 14 residues. The CDR3 protein is CASSYGTSTYEQYF. CDR3 coding DNA: TGTGCCAGCAGTTACGGGACGTCTACCTACGAGCAGTACTTC.

The chain links TRBV27 to TRBJ1-5; TRBD1 might be the D (6 bases). This CDR3 is built from 15 residues. Trimming shortened V by 9 bases and J by 0 bases, and 15 bases separated the two germline ends. Germline CDR1 and CDR2: MNHEY and SMNVEV (reference sequence). Here the CDR3 DNA reads TGTGCCAGTAGAGCAGGGGTAATTAGCAATCAGCCCCAGCATTTT. This gives the protein CASRAGVISNQPQHF.

CDR3 bases: TGTGCCAGCAGCTTGATTACCGGACGGGAAGACTACGAGCAGTACTTC. Protein product: CASSLITGREDYEQYF. The J gene is TRBJ2-7, the V gene TRBV5-4; tentative D call: TRBD2 (5 bases). Trimming stripped 1 base from V and 3 bases from J, with 17 bases between. CDR3 size: 16 residues. The germline CDR1 and CDR2 sequences are SGHNT and YYREEE (reference sequence).

This chain uses TRBV5-1 with TRBJ2-2; 14 bases are shared with TRBD2. This CDR3 is built from 16 residues. Looked up from germline, CDR1 is SGHRS and CDR2 is YFSETQ. V was clipped by 4 bases and J by 3 bases; unmatched bases: 2. CDR3 loop: CASSLGLAGDTGELFF. CDR3 DNA: TGCGCCAGCAGCCTGGGACTAGCGGGGGACACCGGGGAGCTGTTTTTT.

J is TRBJ2-7 and V is TRBV6-5; D not resolved. V lost 2 bases to trimming and J lost 6 bases, with 14 bases between them. Per the germline V gene, CDR1 is MNHEY and CDR2 is SVGAGI. This CDR3 is built from 14 residues. CDR3 sequence: CASSYQLWGGEQYF. Written as DNA, the CDR3 is TGTGCCAGCAGTTACCAGTTGTGGGGTGGCGAGCAGTACTTC.

V gene TRBV19 combines with J gene TRBJ1-1, with a weak D call TRBD1 (5 bases). V was cut by 1 base and J by 4 bases, with 7 bases left in between. This CDR3 has 13 amino acids. Germline CDR1 LNHDA, CDR2 SQIVND (reference sequence). CDR3 residues: CASSIGQTTEAFF. The CDR3, as DNA: TGTGCCAGTAGTATAGGACAGACCACTGAAGCTTTCTTT.

The rearrangement joins TRBV2 to TRBJ2-1, with D unresolved. CDR1 SNHLY and CDR2 FYNNEI come from the germline V gene. V lost 3 bases and J lost 1, with 13 bases in between. This CDR3 has 16 amino acids. CDR3 loop: CASSDLSGPSYNEQFF. CDR3 DNA: TGTGCCAGCAGTGACCTGTCCGGCCCTTCCTACAATGAGCAGTTCTTC.

This chain uses TRBV7-9 with TRBJ1-2; 8 positions match TRBD1. CDR1 and CDR2 from the germline V gene are SEHNR and FQNEAQ (reference sequence). V lost 4 bases to trimming and J lost 8 bases; unmatched junction nucleotides: 15. The CDR3 covers 16 residues. CDR3 nucleotide sequence: TGTGCCAGCAGCTCCCCGGACAGGGCCTATATTTGGGGCTACACCTTC. Protein sequence: CASSSPDRAYIWGYTF.

This clone was seen a handful of times. The chain recombines TRBV5-6 with TRBJ2-2, with D perhaps matching TRBD1 (5 bases). CDR1 is SGHDT and CDR2 is YYEEEE in the germline V gene. The CDR3 contains 12 residues. Between the trimmed V and J ends, which lost 5 bases and 7 bases, there was a span of 9 bases. For the CDR3, the DNA is TGTGCCAGCAGTTCAGGGTACGGGGAGCTGTTTTTT. Encoded protein: CASSSGYGELFF.

This rearrangement joins TRBV2 to TRBJ2-5; weak D call: TRBD1 (5 bases). V dropped 5 bases and J dropped 5 bases, with 15 bases sitting between them. CDR1 is SNHLY and CDR2 is FYNNEI in the germline V gene. The CDR3 totals 14 residues. The CDR3 DNA reads TGTGCCAGCAGTTATAATAGGGGAAGGGAGACCCAGTACTTC. Translation gives CASSYNRGRETQYF.

The rearrangement links TRBV7-3 to TRBJ1-5, with unresolved D. The CDR3 is 15 amino acids. Trimming shortened V by 2 bases and J by 0 bases, and 8 bases separated the two germline ends. CDR1 is SGHTA and CDR2 is FQGTGA in the germline V gene. This CDR3 is CASSLADGSNQPQHF. The CDR3 DNA sequence: TGTGCCAGCAGCTTAGCCGACGGTAGCAATCAGCCCCAGCATTTT.